This T cell receptor (beta chain) was recorded in a study of T-cell reconstitution after alpha-beta-depleted transplantation in children. General observations from the study: At one year after transplant, newly produced T cells mostly accounted for T-cell counts and diversity.

Comments on this clonotype: Its specificity is not known.

This CDR3 contains 13 residues. CDR1 is SEHNR and CDR2 is FQNEAQ in the germline V gene (reference sequence). Trimming removed 5 bases at V and 6 bases at J, with 14 bases between. Unique molecular identifiers were incorporated during preparation of the TCRbeta library. Each CDR3 protein gets one entry after TCRdb re-called the PCR reads with MiXCR. The profile shows approximately 490,000 distinct CDR3 sequences, roughly a tenth of them singletons. The sequencing used PBMCs, collected before TCRalphabeta/CD19-depleted stem cell transplant. The chain links TRBV7-9 to TRBJ2-7, with D tentatively TRBD2 (6 bases). This clonotype was obtained from a child aged 2 to 10 with inherited bone marrow failure, due to receive a stem cell transplant. The CDR3 protein is CASSPGTPPEQYF. CDR3 nucleotide sequence: TGTGCCAGCAGCCCGGGGACTCCCCCCGAGCAGTACTTC.